The present entry profiles one TCR beta chain with its context. No fewer than 6 micrograms of total RNA were isolated from every sample. The sample originates from a study of blood T cells in healthy people across ages. The CDR3 is 13 amino acids. Germline V gene data show CDR1 as MNHEY and CDR2 as SMNVEV (reference sequence). The V gene end was trimmed by 5 bases and the J gene end by 8 bases; junction bases not matched to a gene: 4. For the second PCR, which ran for roughly 6 to 12 cycles, a sample-barcoded 5' primer and a J-beta primer mix were used. Samples each returned at least 3 million CDR3-containing paired-end reads. TCRdb analysed the 5' RACE reads with MiXCR anew, one entry per CDR3 protein. The sample holds 800,000 to 900,000 distinct CDR3 sequences; 62% are singletons and the top ten take 28%.

This TCR derives from a man younger than 40 in good health. The sequencing sample was made of blood. V and J are TRBV27 and TRBJ2-1, with 9 bases fitting TRBD1. DNA for the CDR3: TGTGCCAGCAGTGCAAACAGGGGGCATGAGCAGTTCTTC. This sequence encodes CASSANRGHEQFF.